The 8 T cell receptor beta chains below all came from one sample that was sequenced in a study of lymphopenia after photon versus proton radiotherapy. Clones were read by immunoSEQ multiplex PCR, and TCRdb kept only the in-frame ones, dropping some. The sample yields over 15,000 clones, around nine tenths seen once. The material sequenced was peripheral blood, taken from a patient treated with photon-based radiotherapy. The receptors stem from a man in his sixties with pancreatic cancer.

The chain links TRBV5-1 to TRBJ1-4; 10 nucleotides align to TRBD1. The CDR3 runs to 16 residues. Germline V gene lookup returns CDR1 SGHRS and CDR2 YFSETQ. Trimming removed 3 bases from V and 7 bases from J; junction bases left unmatched: 9. CDR3 protein: CASSSTGQGGSEKLFF. The CDR3 DNA reads TGCGCCAGCAGCTCTACCGGACAGGGGGGGAGTGAAAAACTGTTTTTT.

Comments on this clone: The junction differs from germline at one of its ends, possibly a read error. The gene calls are TRBV4-1 and TRBJ2-3; D possibly corresponds to TRBD1 (6 bases). Germline lookup yields CDR1 MGHRA and CDR2 YSYEKL. The CDR3 is 12 amino acids. CDR3 bases: TGCGCCAGCAGCCAAGATCTCACAGGGCCCGTATTT. Amino acids: CASSQDLTGPVF.

V gene TRBV27 combines with J gene TRBJ1-5; D ambiguous. The germline CDR1 and CDR2 sequences are MNHEY and SMNVEV (reference sequence). The CDR3 contains 13 residues. Trimming pared 8 bases from V and 1 base from J, leaving 9 bases between. The CDR3 DNA reads as TGTGCCAGCTCGTTGGGGAGCAATCAGCCCCAGCATTTT. This gives the protein CASSLGSNQPQHF.

This clone was observed once. The rearrangement links TRBV6-1 to TRBJ2-7, with 7 bases identical to TRBD1. After removal of 2 bases from V and 6 bases from J, the junction contained 7 bases not matched to a gene. The germline V gene has CDR1 MNHNS and CDR2 SASEGT. The CDR3 totals 14 residues. CDR3 nucleotide sequence: TGTGCCAGCAGTGAAACGGACAGGTTGGGCGAGCAGTACTTC. Translated, it gives CASSETDRLGEQYF.

The V call is TRBV7-9, the J call TRBJ1-5; 8 bases map to TRBD1. V trimming: 3 bases; J trimming: 6 bases; junction bases outside the gene matches: 7. Per germline, CDR1 SEHNR and CDR2 FQNEAQ (reference sequence). There are 15 residues in the CDR3. CDR3 in amino acids: CASSFSGQGSQPQHF. CDR3 in DNA: TGTGCCAGCAGCTTCTCCGGACAGGGCTCTCAGCCCCAGCATTTT.

This sequence joins TRBV2 and TRBJ2-3; D not certain. Germline values: CDR1 SNHLY, CDR2 FYNNEI. V was pared by 7 bases and J by 2 bases, with 13 bases between. The CDR3 covers 14 residues. DNA of the CDR3: TGTGCCAGCACCCAGACCGACGCCACAGATACGCAGTATTTT. Translation gives CASTQTDATDTQYF.

This chain links TRBV7-2 with TRBJ1-5; D not resolved. This CDR3 is 12 amino acids long. In germline, CDR1 is SGHTA, CDR2 FQGNSA. V was pared by 1 base and J by 5 bases, with 3 bases between. The CDR3 DNA sequence: TGTGCCAGCAGCTTAGTCTATCAGCCCCAGCATTTT. Translated, it gives CASSLVYQPQHF.

The CDR3 loop is CASRPDPGRNQPQHF. In DNA form, the CDR3 reads TGTGCCAGCAGACCAGATCCGGGACGCAATCAGCCCCAGCATTTT. V is TRBV27 and J is TRBJ1-5; D is possibly TRBD1 (5 bases). Between the trimmed V and J ends, which lost 6 bases and 2 bases, there was a span of 14 bases. The CDR3 sequence is 15 residues long. The germline gives CDR1 MNHEY, CDR2 SMNVEV (reference sequence).